The clone carrying this T cell receptor beta chain has a count of ten or more. Its antigen remains unidentified. TCRdb re-derived calls from the reads in MiXCR, one entry per CDR3 protein. Among some 240,000 distinct CDR3 sequences listed, 15% to 20% were seen once. This entry is derived from a study of T cell repertoires in cytomegalovirus infection. Overall study: Signatures in public TCR beta sequences pointed to both CMV infection and matching HLA type.

The CDR3 is 15 amino acids. Trimming cost V 5 bases and J 0 bases; bases outside gene matches: 6. Germline CDR1 reads SGHVS; CDR2 reads FNYEAQ. General observations from the study: Cumulative public TCR beta family frequency identified carriers of CMV plus the relevant HLA. What dominated the ex vivo response were HLA-C-restricted CMV-specific TCR beta clonotypes.

This receptor was obtained from a human donor in good health (CMV status not recorded). Some clones in this sample may be carry-over from other donors' samples. V usage is TRBV7-6 and J usage is TRBJ1-1; TRBD1 matches 7 bases. Specimen: CD8+ T cells from PBMCs. CDR3 bases: TGTGCCAGCAGCCCCCGACAGGGTTTGAACACTGAAGCTTTCTTT. Translating gives CASSPRQGLNTEAFF.